The present T cell receptor beta chain was sequenced within a study of OX40 agonist ivuxolimab in advanced cancers. This CDR3 region has 18 residues. V was pared by 0 bases and J by 2 bases, with 18 bases between. Per germline, CDR1 SGDLS and CDR2 YYNGEE. This clone is judged medium-sized. The target antigen is unknown. Method: immunoSEQ multiplex PCR; TCRdb's copy keeps in-frame clones and lacks some. The sample includes tens of thousands of clones, 83% of them seen just once. Overall study findings and caveats: Doses of 0.1 to 3.0 mg/kg were accompanied by clonal expansion of CD4+ and CD8+ blood T cells by week 6.

The clonotype was recovered from an adult with an advanced solid tumor such as melanoma, head and neck, liver or kidney cancer. V gene TRBV9 combines with J gene TRBJ2-1; perhaps TRBD1 as D (6 bases). Here the sequenced sample was CD4+ or CD8+ T cells sorted from blood, taken in a trial of the OX40 agonist ivuxolimab. The CDR3 region has the DNA TGTGCCAGCAGCGTAGGATCCCCTCTCCGGGACACCTACAATGAGCAGTTCTTC. Translating it yields CASSVGSPLRDTYNEQFF.